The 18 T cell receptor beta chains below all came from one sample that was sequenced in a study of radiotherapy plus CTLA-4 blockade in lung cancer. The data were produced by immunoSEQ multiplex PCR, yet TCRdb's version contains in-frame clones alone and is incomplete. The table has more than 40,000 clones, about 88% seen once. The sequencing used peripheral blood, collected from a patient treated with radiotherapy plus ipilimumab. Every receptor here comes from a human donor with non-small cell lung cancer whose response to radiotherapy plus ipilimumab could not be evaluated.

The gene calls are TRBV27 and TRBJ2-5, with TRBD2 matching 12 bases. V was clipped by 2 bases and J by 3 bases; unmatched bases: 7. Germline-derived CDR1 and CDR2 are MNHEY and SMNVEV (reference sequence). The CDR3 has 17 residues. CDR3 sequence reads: CASSLRMTSGGKETQYF. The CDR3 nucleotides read TGTGCCAGCAGTTTACGGATGACTAGCGGGGGAAAAGAGACCCAGTACTTC.

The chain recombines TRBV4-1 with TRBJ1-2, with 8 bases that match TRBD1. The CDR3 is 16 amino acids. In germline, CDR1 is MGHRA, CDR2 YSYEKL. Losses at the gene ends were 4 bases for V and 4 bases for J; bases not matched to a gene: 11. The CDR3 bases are TGCGCCAGCAGCCCCCCGGACAGGGTGGAGGGCTATGGCTACACCTTC. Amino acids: CASSPPDRVEGYGYTF.

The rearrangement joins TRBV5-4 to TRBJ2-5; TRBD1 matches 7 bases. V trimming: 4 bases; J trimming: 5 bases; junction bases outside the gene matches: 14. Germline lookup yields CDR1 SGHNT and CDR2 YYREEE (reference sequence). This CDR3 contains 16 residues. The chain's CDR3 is CASSPRLRQGRETQYF. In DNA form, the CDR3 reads TGTGCCAGCAGCCCCCGACTCAGACAGGGCAGGGAGACCCAGTACTTC.

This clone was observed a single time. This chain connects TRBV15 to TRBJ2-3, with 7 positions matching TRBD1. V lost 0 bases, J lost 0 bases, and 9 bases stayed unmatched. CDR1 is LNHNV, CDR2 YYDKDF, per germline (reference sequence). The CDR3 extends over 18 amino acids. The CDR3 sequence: CATSRDLKTGLSTDTQYF. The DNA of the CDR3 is TGTGCCACCAGCAGAGACCTAAAGACAGGGCTAAGCACAGATACGCAGTATTTT.

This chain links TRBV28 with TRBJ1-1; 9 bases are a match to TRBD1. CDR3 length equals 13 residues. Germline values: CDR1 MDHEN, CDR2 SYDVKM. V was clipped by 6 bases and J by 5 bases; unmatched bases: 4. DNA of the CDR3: TGTGCCAGCAGGGGGACAGGGCGGACTGAAGCTTTCTTT. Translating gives CASRGTGRTEAFF. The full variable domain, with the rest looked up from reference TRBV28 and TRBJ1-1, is DVKVTQSSRYLVKRTGEKVFLECVQDMDHENMFWYRQDPGLGLRLIYFSYDVKMKEKGDIPEGYSVSREKKERFSLILESASTNQTSMYLCASRGTGRTEAFFGQGTRLTVV.

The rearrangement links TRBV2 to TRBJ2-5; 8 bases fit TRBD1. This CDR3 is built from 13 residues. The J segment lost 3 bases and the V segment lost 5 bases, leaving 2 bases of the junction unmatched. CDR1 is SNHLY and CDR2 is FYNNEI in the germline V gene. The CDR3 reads CASSRTGKETQYF. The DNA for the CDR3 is TGTGCCAGCAGTAGGACAGGGAAAGAGACCCAGTACTTC.

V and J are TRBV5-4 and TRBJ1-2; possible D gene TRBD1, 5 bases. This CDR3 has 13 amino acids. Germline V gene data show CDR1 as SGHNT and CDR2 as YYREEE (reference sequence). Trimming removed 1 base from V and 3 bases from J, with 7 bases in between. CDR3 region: CASSLKGYYGYTF. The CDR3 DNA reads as TGTGCCAGCAGCTTGAAGGGGTACTATGGCTACACCTTC.

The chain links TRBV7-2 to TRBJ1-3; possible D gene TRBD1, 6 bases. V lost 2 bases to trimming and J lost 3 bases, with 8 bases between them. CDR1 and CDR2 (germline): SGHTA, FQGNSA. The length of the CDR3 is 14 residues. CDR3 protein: CASSLQGFGNTIYF. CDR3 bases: TGTGCCAGCAGCTTACAGGGGTTTGGAAACACCATATATTTT.

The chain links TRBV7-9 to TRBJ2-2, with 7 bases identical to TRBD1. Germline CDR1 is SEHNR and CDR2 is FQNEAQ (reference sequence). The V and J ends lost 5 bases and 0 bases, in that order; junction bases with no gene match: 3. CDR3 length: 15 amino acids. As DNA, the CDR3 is TGTGCCAGCAGCCTTGGGACAGCGAACACCGGGGAGCTGTTTTTT. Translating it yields CASSLGTANTGELFF. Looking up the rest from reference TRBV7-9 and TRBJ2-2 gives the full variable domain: DTGVSQNPRHKITKRGQNVTFRCDPISEHNRLYWYRQTLGQGPEFLTYFQNEAQLEKSRLLSDRFSAERPKGSFSTLEIQRTEQGDSAMYLCASSLGTANTGELFFGEGSRLTVL.

This chain's CDR3 is CASSQGASGSGADTQYF. For the CDR3, the DNA is TGCGCCAGCAGCCAAGGGGCTAGCGGGAGTGGGGCAGATACGCAGTATTTT. The rearrangement uses TRBV4-3 and TRBJ2-3, with 10 bases fitting TRBD2. Per germline, CDR1 LGHNA and CDR2 YSLEER. The CDR3 has 17 residues. Trimming cost V 1 base and J 4 bases; bases outside gene matches: 8.

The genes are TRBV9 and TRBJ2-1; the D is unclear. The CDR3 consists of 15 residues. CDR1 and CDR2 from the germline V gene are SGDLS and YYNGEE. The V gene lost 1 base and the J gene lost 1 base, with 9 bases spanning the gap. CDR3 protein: CASSVQVTSYNEQFF. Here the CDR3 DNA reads TGTGCCAGCAGCGTACAGGTAACATCCTACAATGAGCAGTTCTTC.

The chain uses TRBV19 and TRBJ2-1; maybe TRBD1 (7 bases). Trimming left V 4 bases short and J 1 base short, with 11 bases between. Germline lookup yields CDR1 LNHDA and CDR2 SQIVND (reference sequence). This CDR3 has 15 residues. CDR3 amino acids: CASSNQGGSYNEQFF. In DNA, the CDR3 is TGTGCCAGTAGTAACCAGGGGGGTTCCTACAATGAGCAGTTCTTC.

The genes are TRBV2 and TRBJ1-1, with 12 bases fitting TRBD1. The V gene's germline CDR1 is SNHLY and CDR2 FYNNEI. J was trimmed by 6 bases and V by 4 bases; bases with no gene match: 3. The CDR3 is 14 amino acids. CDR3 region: CASSAGTGGAEAFF. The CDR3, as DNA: TGTGCCAGCAGTGCCGGGACAGGGGGCGCTGAAGCTTTCTTT.

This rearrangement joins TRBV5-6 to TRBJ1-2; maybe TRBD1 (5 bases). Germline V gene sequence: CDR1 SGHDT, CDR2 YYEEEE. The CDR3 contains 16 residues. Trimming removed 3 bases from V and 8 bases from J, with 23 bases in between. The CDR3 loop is CASSSEVPGLVAGYTF. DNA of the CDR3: TGTGCCAGCAGCTCTGAGGTGCCAGGGCTCGTGGCCGGCTACACCTTC.

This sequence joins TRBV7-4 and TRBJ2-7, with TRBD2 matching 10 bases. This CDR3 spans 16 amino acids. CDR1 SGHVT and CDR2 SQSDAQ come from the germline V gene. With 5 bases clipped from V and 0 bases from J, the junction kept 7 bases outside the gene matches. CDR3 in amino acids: CASSTGLAVSSYEQYF. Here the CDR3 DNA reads TGTGCCAGCAGCACCGGACTAGCGGTTAGCTCCTACGAGCAGTACTTC.

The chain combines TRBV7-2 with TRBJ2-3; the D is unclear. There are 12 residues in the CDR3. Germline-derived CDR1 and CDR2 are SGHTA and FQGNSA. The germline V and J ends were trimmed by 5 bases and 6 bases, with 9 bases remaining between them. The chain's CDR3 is CASSPNADTQYF. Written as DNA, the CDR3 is TGTGCCAGCAGCCCCAATGCGGATACGCAGTATTTT.

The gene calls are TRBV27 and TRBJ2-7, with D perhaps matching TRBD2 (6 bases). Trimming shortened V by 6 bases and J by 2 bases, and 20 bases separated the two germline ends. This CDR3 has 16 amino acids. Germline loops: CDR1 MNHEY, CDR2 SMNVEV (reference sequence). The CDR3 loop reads CASRTGGTINTYEQYF. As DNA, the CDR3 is TGTGCCAGCAGGACTGGGGGGACCATCAACACCTACGAGCAGTACTTC.

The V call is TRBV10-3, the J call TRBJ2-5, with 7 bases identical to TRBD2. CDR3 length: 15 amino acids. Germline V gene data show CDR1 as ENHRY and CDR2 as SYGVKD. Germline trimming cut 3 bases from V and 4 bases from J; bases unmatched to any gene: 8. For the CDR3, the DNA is TGTGCCATCAGTGATAGGCTAGCGGCAGGAGAGACCCAGTACTTC. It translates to CAISDRLAAGETQYF.